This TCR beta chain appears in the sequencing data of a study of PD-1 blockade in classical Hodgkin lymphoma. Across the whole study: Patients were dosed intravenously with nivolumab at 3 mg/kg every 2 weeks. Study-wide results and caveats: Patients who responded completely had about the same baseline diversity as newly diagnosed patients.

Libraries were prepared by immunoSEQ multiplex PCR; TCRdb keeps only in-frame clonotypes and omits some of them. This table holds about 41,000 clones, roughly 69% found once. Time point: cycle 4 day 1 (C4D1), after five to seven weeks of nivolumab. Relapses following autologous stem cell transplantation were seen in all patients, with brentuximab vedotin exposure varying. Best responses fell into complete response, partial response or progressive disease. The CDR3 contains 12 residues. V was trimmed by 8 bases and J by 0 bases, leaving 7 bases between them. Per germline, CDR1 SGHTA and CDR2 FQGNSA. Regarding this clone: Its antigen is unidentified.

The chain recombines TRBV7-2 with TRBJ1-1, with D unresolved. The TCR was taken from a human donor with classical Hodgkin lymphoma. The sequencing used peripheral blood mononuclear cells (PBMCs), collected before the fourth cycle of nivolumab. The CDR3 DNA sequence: TGTGCCAGCCGGAATATGAACACTGAAGCTTTCTTT. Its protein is CASRNMNTEAFF.